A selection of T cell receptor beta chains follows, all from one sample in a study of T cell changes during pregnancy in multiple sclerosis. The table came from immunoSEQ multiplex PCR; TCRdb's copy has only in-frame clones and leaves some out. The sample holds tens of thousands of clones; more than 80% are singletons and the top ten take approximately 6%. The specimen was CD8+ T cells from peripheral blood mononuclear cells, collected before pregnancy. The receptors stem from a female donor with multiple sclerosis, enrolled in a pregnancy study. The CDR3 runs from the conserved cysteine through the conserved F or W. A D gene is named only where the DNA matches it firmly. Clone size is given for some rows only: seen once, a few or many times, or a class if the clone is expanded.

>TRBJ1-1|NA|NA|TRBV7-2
CASSLSLMNTEAFF
TGTGCCAGCAGCTTAAGCCTAATGAACACTGAAGCTTTCTTT
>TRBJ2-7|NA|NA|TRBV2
CASGPGLAYEQYF
TGTGCCAGCGGCCCGGGACTGGCCTACGAGCAGTACTTC
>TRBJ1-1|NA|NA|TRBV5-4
CASSLIDRSNTEAFF
TGTGCCAGCAGCTTGATCGACAGGTCGAACACTGAAGCTTTCTTT
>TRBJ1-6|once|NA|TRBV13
CASRGANNSPLHF
TGTGCCAGCAGGGGGGCCAATAATTCACCCCTCCACTTT
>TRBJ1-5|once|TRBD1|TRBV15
CATSARDRGGNQPQHF
TGTGCCACCAGCGCCCGGGACAGGGGTGGCAATCAGCCCCAGCATTTT
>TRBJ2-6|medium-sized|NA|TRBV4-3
CASSQASEGVSGANVLTF
TGCGCCAGCAGCCAAGCCTCAGAGGGGGTCTCTGGGGCCAACGTCCTGACTTTC
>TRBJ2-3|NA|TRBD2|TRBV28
CASSPTSGRSDTQYF
TGTGCCAGCAGCCCGACTAGCGGGAGATCCGATACGCAGTATTTT
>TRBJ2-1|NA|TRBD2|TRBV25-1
CASSPQRGTSYNEQFF
TGTGCCAGCAGCCCCCAGCGGGGGACATCCTACAATGAGCAGTTCTTC
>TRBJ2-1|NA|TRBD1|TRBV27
CASGTGTGPYNEQFF
TGTGCCAGCGGAACCGGGACAGGACCTTACAATGAGCAGTTCTTC
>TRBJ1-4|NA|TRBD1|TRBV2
CASMWTGTNEKLFF
TGTGCCAGCATGTGGACAGGAACTAATGAAAAACTGTTTTTT
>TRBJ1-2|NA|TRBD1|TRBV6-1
CASSVGTGSNYGYTF
TGTGCCAGCAGTGTGGGGACAGGGTCCAACTATGGCTACACCTTC
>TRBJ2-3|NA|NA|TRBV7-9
CASSPPGSSTDTQYF
TGTGCCAGCAGCCCCCCGGGTTCTAGCACAGATACGCAGTATTTT
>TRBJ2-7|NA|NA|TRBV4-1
CASSPLRAAYEQYF
TGCGCCAGCAGCCCACTGCGAGCGGCCTACGAGCAGTACTTC
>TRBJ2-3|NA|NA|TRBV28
CASSSPGNTDTQYF
TGTGCCAGCAGTTCCCCAGGGAACACAGATACGCAGTATTTT
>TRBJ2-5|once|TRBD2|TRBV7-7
CASSYSAGGGETQYF
TGTGCCAGCAGCTACTCAGCGGGAGGGGGAGAGACCCAGTACTTC
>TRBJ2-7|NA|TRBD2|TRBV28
CASSLAVGGYEQYF
TGTGCCAGCAGTCTCGCTGTCGGGGGGTACGAGCAGTACTTC
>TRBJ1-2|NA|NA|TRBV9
CASSLGGTF
TGTGCCAGCAGCCTGGGGGGGACCTTC
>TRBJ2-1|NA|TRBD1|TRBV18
CASSPGTVPDEQFF
TGTGCCAGCTCACCTGGGACAGTGCCGGATGAGCAGTTCTTC
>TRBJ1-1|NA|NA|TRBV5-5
CASSLNQGQNTEAFF
TGTGCCAGCAGCTTGAACCAGGGTCAGAACACTGAAGCTTTCTTT
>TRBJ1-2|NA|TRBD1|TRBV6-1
CASSEPGQRGQGGYTF
TGTGCCAGCAGTGAGCCGGGACAGAGAGGGCAGGGAGGCTACACCTTC
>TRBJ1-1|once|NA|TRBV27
CASSLSRGNTEAFF
TGTGCCAGCAGTTTATCCAGGGGAAACACTGAAGCTTTCTTT
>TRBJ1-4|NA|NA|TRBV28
CASSLGQRNNEKLFF
TGTGCCAGCAGTCTCGGACAGAGAAATAATGAAAAACTGTTTTTT
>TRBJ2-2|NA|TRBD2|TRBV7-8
CASSYTSGGTGELFF
TGTGCCAGCAGCTATACTAGCGGGGGGACCGGGGAGCTGTTTTTT
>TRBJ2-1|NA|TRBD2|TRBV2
CASSDGAGGGSYNEQFF
TGTGCCAGCAGTGACGGAGCGGGAGGGGGGTCCTACAATGAGCAGTTCTTC
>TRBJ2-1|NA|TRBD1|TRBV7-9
CASSQGTDYNEQFF
TGTGCCAGCTCTCAGGGGACAGATTACAATGAGCAGTTCTTC
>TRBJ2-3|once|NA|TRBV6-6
CASSPRAGEGDTQYF
TGTGCCAGCAGTCCCCGAGCGGGCGAGGGGGATACGCAGTATTTT
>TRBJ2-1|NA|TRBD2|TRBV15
CATSRERAGISLNYNEQFF
TGTGCCACCAGCAGAGAACGAGCGGGAATCTCCTTAAACTACAATGAGCAGTTCTTC
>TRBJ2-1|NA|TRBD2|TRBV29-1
CSVEDWGSGRAPNEQFF
TGCAGCGTTGAAGATTGGGGAAGCGGGAGGGCCCCGAATGAGCAGTTCTTC
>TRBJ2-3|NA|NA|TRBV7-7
CASSLRPLEGATDTQYF
TGTGCCAGCAGCTTACGACCCCTGGAGGGGGCCACAGATACGCAGTATTTT
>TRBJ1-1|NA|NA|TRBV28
CASSFTGHWGNTEAFF
TGTGCCAGCAGTTTTACAGGGCACTGGGGGAACACTGAAGCTTTCTTT
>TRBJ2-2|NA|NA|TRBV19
CASSRTPNPGELFF
TGTGCCAGTAGTCGGACACCTAACCCCGGGGAGCTGTTTTTT
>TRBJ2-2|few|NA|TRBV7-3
CASSLIPDSWNTGELFF
TGTGCCAGCAGCTTAATCCCCGACTCCTGGAACACCGGGGAGCTGTTTTTT
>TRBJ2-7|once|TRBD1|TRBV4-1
CASSQLRGYEQYF
TGCGCCAGCAGCCAACTCAGGGGGTACGAGCAGTACTTC
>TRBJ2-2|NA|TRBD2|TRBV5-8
CASSLERENTGELFF
TGTGCCAGCAGCTTGGAGCGGGAGAATACCGGGGAGCTGTTTTTT
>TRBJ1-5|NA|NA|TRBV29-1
CSVEARAGNANQPQHF
TGCAGCGTTGAAGCCCGAGCAGGTAACGCCAATCAGCCCCAGCATTTT
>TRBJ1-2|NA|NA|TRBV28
CASTVRVAEDGYTF
TGTGCCAGCACGGTGAGGGTGGCAGAGGATGGCTACACCTTC
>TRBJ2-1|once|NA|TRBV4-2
CASSQKLTGAYNEQFF
TGTGCCAGCAGCCAGAAACTGACAGGTGCCTACAATGAGCAGTTCTTC
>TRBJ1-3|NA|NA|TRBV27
CASSPGNSGNTIYF
TGTGCCAGCAGCCCAGGGAACTCTGGAAACACCATATATTTT
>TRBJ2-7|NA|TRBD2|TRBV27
CASAVGAGLASYEQYF
TGTGCCAGCGCCGTCGGAGCGGGATTAGCCTCCTACGAGCAGTACTTC
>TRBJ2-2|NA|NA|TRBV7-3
CASRTGETGELFF
TGTGCCAGCAGGACAGGAGAGACCGGGGAGCTGTTTTTT